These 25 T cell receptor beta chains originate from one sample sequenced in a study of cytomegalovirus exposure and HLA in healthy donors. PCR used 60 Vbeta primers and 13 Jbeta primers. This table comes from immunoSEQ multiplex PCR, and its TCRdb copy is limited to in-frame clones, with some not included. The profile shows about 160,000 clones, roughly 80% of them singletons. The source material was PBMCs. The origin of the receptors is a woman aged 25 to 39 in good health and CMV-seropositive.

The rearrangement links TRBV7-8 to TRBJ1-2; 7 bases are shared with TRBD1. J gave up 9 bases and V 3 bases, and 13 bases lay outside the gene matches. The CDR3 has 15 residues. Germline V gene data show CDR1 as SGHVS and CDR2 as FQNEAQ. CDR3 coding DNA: TGTGCCAGCAGCTTTTTAGAGACAGGGTCTTTCAGCTACACCTTC. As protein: CASSFLETGSFSYTF.

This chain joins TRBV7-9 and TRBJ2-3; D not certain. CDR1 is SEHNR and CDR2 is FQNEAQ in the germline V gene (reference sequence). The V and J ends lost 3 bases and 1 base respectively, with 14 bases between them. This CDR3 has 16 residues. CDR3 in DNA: TGTGCCAGCAGCTTTATCCAGTCTTTACGCACAGATACGCAGTATTTT. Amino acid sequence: CASSFIQSLRTDTQYF. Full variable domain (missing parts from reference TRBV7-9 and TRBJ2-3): DTGVSQNPRHKITKRGQNVTFRCDPISEHNRLYWYRQTLGQGPEFLTYFQNEAQLEKSRLLSDRFSAERPKGSFSTLEIQRTEQGDSAMYLCASSFIQSLRTDTQYFGPGTRLTVL.

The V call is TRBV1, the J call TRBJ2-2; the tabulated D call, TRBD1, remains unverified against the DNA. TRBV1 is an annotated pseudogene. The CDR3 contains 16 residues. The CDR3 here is CTREDQTGTNTGELFF. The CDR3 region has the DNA TGCACCCGAGAGGATCAGACAGGAACGAACACCGGGGAGCTGTTTTTT.

CDR3 sequence (DNA): TGTGCCAGCAGCCTACAGGGCCCGGCTATGAACACTGAAGCTTTCTTT. Translation gives CASSLQGPAMNTEAFF. The V call is TRBV7-2, the J call TRBJ1-1; TRBD1 might be the D (6 bases). There are 16 residues in the CDR3. Germline V gives CDR1 SGHTA, CDR2 FQGNSA. The germline V and J ends were trimmed by 5 bases and 0 bases, with 16 bases remaining between them.

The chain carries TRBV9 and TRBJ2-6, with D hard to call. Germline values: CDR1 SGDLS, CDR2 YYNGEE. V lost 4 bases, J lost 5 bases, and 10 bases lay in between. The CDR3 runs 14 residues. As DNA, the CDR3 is TGTGCCAGCAGCTATGAGGAGCGGGCCAACGTCCTGACTTTC. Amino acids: CASSYEERANVLTF.

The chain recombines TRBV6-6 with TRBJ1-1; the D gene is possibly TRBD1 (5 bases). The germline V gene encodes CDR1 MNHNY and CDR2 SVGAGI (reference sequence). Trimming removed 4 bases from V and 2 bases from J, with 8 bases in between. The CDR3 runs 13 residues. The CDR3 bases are TGTGCCAGCAGTTTCCAGGGTAACACTGAAGCTTTCTTT. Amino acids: CASSFQGNTEAFF.

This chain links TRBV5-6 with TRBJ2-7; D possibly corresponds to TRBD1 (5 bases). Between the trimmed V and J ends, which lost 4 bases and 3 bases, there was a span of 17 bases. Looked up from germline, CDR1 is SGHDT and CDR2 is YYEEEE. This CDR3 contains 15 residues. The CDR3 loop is CASSPGVGVLYEQYF. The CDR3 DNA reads TGTGCCAGCAGCCCCGGCGTAGGGGTACTCTACGAGCAGTACTTC. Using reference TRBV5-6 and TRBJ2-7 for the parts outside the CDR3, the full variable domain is DAGVTQSPTHLIKTRGQQVTLRCSPKSGHDTVSWYQQALGQGPQFIFQYYEEEERQRGNFPDRFSGHQFPNYSSELNVNALLLGDSALYLCASSPGVGVLYEQYFGPGTRLTVT.

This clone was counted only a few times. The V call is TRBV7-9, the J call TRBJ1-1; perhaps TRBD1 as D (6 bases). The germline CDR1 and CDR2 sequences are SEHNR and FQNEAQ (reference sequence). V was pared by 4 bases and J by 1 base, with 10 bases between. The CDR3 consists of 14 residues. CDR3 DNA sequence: TGTGCCAGCAGCTCCGGGACACAGAACACTGAAGCTTTCTTT. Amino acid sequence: CASSSGTQNTEAFF.

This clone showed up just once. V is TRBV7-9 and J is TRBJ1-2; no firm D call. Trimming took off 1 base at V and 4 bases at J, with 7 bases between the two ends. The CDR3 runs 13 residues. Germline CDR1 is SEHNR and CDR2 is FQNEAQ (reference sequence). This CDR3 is CASSLVNSYGYTF. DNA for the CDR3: TGTGCCAGCAGCTTAGTTAACAGCTATGGCTACACCTTC.

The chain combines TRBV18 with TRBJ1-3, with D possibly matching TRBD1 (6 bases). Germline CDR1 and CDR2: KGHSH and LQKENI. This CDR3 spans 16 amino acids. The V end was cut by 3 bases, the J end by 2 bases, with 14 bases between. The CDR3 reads CASSPVVTGTGNTIYF. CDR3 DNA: TGTGCCAGCTCACCCGTGGTGACAGGTACTGGAAACACCATATATTTT.

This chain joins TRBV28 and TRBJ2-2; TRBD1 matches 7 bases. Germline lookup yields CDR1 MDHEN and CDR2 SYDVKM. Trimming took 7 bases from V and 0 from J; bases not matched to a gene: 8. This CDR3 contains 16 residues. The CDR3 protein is CASNTAGTANTGELFF. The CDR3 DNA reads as TGTGCCAGCAACACAGCCGGGACAGCGAACACCGGGGAGCTGTTTTTT.

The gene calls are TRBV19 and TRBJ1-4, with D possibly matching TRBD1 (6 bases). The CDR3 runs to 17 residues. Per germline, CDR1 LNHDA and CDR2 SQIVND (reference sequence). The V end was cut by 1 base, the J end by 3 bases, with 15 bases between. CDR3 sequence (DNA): TGTGCCAGTAGTATAGGGACAGTTTTAAGGGCTAATGAAAAACTGTTTTTT. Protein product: CASSIGTVLRANEKLFF. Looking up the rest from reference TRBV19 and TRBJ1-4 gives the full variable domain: DGGITQSPKYLFRKEGQNVTLSCEQNLNHDAMYWYRQDPGQGLRLIYYSQIVNDFQKGDIAEGYSVSREKKESFPLTVTSAQKNPTAFYLCASSIGTVLRANEKLFFGSGTQLSVL.

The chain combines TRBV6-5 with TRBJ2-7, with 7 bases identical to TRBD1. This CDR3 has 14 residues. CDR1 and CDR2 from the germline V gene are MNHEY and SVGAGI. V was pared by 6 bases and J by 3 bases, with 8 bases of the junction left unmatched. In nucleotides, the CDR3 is TGTGCCAGCAGAGAAACAGGGGAGATCTACGAGCAGTACTTC. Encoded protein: CASRETGEIYEQYF.

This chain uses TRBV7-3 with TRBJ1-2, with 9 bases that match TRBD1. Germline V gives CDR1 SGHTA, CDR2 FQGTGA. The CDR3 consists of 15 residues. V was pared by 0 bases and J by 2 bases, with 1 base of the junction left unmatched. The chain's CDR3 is CASSLTGTGNYGYTF. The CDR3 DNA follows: TGTGCCAGCAGCTTAACTGGGACAGGGAACTATGGCTACACCTTC.

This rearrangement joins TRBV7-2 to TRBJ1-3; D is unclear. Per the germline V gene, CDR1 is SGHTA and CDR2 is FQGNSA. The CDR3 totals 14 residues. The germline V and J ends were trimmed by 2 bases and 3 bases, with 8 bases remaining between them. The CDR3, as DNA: TGTGCCAGCAGCTTACTCGGGGTTGGAAACACCATATATTTT. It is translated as CASSLLGVGNTIYF.

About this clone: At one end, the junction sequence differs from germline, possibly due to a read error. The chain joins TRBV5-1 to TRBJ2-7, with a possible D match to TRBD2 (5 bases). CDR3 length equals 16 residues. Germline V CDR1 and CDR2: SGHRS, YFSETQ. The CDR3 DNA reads TGCGCCAGCAGCTTGGTCGGTAGCGCCCACTCCTCCGAGCAGTACTTC. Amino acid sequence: CASSLVGSAHSSEQYF. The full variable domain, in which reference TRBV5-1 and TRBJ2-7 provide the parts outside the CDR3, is KAGVTQTPRYLIKTRGQQVTLSCSPISGHRSVSWYQQTPGQGLQFLFEYFSETQRNKGNFPGRFSGRQFSNSRSEMNVSTLELGDSALYLCASSLVGSAHSSEQYFGPGTRLTVT.

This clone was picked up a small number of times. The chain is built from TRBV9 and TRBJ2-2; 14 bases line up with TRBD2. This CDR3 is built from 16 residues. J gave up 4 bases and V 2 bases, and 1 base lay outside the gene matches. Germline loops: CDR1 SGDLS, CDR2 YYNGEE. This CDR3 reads CASSVGLAGGTGELFF. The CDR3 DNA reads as TGTGCCAGCAGCGTCGGACTAGCGGGGGGCACCGGGGAGCTGTTTTTT.

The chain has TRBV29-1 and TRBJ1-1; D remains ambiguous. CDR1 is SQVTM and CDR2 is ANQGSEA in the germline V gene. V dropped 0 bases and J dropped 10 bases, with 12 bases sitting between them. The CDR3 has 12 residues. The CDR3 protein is CSVEEGRGGAFF. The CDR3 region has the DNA TGCAGCGTTGAAGAGGGGAGAGGCGGAGCTTTCTTT.

CDR3 protein: CAISEQQNNSPLHF. The CDR3 DNA sequence: TGTGCCATCAGTGAGCAACAGAATAATTCACCCCTCCACTTT. This chain links TRBV10-3 with TRBJ1-6; D is unresolved. Germline V gene sequence: CDR1 ENHRY, CDR2 SYGVKD. This CDR3 spans 14 amino acids. Trimming shortened V by 2 bases and J by 5 bases, and 7 bases separated the two germline ends.

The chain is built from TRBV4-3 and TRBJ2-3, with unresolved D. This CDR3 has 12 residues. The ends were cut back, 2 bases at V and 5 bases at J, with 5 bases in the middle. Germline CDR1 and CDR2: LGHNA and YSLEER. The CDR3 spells CASSQTRDTQYF. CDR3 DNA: TGCGCCAGCAGCCAAACTCGAGATACGCAGTATTTT.

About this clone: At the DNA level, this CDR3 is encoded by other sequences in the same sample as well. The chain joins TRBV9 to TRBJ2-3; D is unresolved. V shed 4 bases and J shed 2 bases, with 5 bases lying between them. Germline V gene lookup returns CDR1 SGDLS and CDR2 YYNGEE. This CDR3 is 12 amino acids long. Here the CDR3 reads CASSPSTDTQYF. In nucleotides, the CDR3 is TGTGCCAGCAGCCCCTCCACAGATACGCAGTATTTT. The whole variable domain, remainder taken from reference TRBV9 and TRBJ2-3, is DSGVTQTPKHLITATGQRVTLRCSPRSGDLSVYWYQQSLDQGLQFLIQYYNGEERAKGNILERFSAQQFPDLHSELNLSSLELGDSALYFCASSPSTDTQYFGPGTRLTVL.

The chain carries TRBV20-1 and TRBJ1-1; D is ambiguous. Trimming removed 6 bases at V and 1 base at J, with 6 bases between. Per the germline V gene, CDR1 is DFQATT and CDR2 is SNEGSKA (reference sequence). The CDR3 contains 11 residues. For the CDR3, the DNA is TGCAGTGCAGACACGAACACTGAAGCTTTCTTT. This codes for CSADTNTEAFF.

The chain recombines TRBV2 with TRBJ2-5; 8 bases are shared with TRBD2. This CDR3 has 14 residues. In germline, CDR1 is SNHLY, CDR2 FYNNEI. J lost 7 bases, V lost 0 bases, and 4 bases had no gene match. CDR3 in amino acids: CASSEAPAGGTQYF. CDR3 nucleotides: TGTGCCAGCAGTGAAGCCCCGGCGGGGGGGACCCAGTACTTC. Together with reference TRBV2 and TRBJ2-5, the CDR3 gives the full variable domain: EPEVTQTPSHQVTQMGQEVILRCVPISNHLYFYWYRQILGQKVEFLVSFYNNEISEKSEIFDDQFSVERPDGSNFTLKIRSTKLEDSAMYFCASSEAPAGGTQYFGPGTRLLVL.

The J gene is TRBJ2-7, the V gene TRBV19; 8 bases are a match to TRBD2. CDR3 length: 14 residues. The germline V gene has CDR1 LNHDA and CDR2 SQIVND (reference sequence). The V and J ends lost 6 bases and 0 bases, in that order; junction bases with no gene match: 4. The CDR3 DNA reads TGTGCCAGTAGCCTGCGGGGGGACTCCTACGAGCAGTACTTC. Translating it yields CASSLRGDSYEQYF.

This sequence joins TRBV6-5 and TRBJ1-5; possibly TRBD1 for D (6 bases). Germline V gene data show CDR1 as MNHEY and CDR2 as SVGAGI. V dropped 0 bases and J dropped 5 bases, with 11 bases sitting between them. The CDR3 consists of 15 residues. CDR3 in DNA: TGTGCCAGCAGTTACTCGAGGGGGTCCGATCAGCCCCAGCATTTT. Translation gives CASSYSRGSDQPQHF.